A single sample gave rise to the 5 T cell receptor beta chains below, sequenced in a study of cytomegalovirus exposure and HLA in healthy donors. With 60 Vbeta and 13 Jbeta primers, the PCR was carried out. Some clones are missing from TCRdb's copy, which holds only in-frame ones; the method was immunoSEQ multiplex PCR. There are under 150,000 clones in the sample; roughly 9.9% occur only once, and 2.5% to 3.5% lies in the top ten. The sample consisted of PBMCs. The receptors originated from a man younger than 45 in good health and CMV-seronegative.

CDR3 nucleotides: TGTGCCAGCTCGGGACAGGGGAACACTGAAGCTTTCTTT. Translation gives CASSGQGNTEAFF. The V gene is TRBV18, the J gene TRBJ1-1, with TRBD1 matching over 9 bases. Germline V gene data show CDR1 as KGHSH and CDR2 as LQKENI. V dropped 6 bases and J dropped 1; count of bases not matched to a gene: 0. This CDR3 is built from 13 residues.

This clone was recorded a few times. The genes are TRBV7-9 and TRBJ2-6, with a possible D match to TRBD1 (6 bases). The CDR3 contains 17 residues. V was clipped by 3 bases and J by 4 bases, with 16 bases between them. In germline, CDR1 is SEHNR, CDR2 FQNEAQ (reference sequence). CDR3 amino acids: CASSFSYRVQGANVLTF. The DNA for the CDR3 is TGTGCCAGCAGCTTCTCCTACAGGGTTCAGGGGGCCAACGTCCTGACTTTC.

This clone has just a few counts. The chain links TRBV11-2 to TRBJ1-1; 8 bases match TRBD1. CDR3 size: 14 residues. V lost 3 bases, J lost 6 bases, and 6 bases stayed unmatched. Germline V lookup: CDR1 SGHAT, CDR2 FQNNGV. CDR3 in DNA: TGTGCCAGCAGCTTCGGACAGGGTTCAGCTGAAGCTTTCTTT. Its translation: CASSFGQGSAEAFF. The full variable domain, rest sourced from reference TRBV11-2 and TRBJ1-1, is EAGVAQSPRYKIIEKRQSVAFWCNPISGHATLYWYQQILGQGPKLLIQFQNNGVVDDSQLPKDRFSAERLKGVDSTLKIQPAKLEDSAVYLCASSFGQGSAEAFFGQGTRLTVV.

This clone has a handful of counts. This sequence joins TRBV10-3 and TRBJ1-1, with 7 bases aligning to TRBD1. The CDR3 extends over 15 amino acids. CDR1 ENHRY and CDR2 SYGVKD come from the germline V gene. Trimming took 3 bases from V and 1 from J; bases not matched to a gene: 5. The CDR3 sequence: CAISEPGQQNTEAFF. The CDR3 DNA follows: TGTGCCATCAGTGAACCGGGACAGCAGAACACTGAAGCTTTCTTT.

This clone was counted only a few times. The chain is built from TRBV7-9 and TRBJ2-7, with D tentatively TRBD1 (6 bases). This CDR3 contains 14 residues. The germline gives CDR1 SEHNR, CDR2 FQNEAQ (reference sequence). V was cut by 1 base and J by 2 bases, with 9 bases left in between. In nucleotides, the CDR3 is TGTGCCAGCAGCTTAGAAAACAGGGCCTACGAGCAGTACTTC. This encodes CASSLENRAYEQYF.